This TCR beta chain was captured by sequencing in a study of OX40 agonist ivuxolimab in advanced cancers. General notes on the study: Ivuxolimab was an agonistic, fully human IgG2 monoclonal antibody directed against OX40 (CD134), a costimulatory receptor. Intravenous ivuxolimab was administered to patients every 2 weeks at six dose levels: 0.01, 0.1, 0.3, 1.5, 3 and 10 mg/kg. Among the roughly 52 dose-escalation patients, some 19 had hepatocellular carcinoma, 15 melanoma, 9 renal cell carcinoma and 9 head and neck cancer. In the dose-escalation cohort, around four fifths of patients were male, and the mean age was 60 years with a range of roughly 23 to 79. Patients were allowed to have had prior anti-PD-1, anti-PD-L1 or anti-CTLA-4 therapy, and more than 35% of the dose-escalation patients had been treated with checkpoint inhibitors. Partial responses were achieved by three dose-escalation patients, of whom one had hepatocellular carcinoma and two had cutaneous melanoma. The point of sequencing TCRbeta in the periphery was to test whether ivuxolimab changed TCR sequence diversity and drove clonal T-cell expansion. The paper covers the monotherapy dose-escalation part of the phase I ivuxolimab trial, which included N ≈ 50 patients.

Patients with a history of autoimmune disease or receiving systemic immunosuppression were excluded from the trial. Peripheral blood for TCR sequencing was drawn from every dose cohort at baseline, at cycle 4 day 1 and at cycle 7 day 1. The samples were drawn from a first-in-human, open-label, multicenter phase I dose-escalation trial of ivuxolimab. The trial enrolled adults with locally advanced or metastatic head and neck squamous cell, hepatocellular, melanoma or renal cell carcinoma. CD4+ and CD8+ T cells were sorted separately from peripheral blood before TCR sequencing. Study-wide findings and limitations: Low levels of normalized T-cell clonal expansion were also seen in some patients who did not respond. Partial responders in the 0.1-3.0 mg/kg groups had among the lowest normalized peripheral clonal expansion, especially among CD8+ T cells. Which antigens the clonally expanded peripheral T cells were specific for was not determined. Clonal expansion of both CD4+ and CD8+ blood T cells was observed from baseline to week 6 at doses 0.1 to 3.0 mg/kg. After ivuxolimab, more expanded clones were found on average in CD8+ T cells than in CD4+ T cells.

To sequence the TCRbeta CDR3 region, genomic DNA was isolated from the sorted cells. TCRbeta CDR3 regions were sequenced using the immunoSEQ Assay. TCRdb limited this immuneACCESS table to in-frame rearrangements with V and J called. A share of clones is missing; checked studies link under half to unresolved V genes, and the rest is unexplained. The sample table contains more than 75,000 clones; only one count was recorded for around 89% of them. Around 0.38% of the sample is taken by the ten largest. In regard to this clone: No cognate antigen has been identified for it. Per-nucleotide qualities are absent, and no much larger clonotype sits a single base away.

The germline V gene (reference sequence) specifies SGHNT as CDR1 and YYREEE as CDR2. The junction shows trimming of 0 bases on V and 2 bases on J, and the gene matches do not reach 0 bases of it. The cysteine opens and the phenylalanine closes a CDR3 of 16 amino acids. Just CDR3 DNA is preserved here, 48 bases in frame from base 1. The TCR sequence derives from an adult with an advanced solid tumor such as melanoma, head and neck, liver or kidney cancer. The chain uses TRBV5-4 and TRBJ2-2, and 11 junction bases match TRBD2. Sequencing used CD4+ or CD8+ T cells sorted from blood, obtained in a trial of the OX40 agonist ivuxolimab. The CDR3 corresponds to CASSLGLAGNTGELFF. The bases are TGTGCCAGCAGCTTGGGACTAGCGGGAAACACCGGGGAGCTGTTTTTT.